The entry below gives a single T cell receptor (beta chain) sequence along with its context. V lost 2 bases and J lost 8, with 13 bases in between. There are 14 residues in the CDR3. The germline CDR1 and CDR2 sequences are SGHAT and FQNNGV. The source of the sample is a study of control samples from healthy donors and cancer patients. The assay was immunoSEQ multiplex PCR, and TCRdb's table has in-frame clones only and misses some. The top ten hold about 12% of the sample, which has around 130,000 clones, about 83% seen once. The source material was blood. V and J are TRBV11-2 and TRBJ1-5; weak D call: TRBD1 (6 bases). The source of this sequence is a man aged 30-40 years in good health. This chain's CDR3 is CASSLQGLGEPQHF. CDR3 sequence (DNA): TGTGCCAGCAGCTTACAGGGGCTAGGAGAGCCCCAGCATTTT. Supplemented by reference TRBV11-2 and TRBJ1-5, the full variable domain reads EAGVAQSPRYKIIEKRQSVAFWCNPISGHATLYWYQQILGQGPKLLIQFQNNGVVDDSQLPKDRFSAERLKGVDSTLKIQPAKLEDSAVYLCASSLQGLGEPQHFGDGTRLSIL.